This T cell receptor (beta chain) was identified in a study of blood T cells in healthy people across ages. About the research overall: T cells yielded about one barcoded beta molecule per two cells through template switching.

Together with a sample-barcoded 5' primer, a J-beta primer mix was included in a second PCR lasting roughly 6 to 12 cycles. A template-switch adaptor with 12 random nucleotides tagged each cDNA molecule. TCRdb redid the calling of the 5' RACE reads with MiXCR, one entry per CDR3 protein. Altogether roughly 700,000 distinct CDR3 sequences are present, 49% being singletons, with the ten largest covering about a third. Trimming stripped 3 bases from V and 0 bases from J, with 12 bases between. CDR3 length equals 15 residues. Germline CDR1 is SQVTM and CDR2 is ANQGSEA. Sequenced sample: blood. The chain links TRBV29-1 to TRBJ2-1; D is perhaps TRBD1 or TRBD2 (5 bases each). This sequence originates from a woman in her fifties or sixties in good health. As DNA, the CDR3 is TGCAGCGTTGACTGGGACCGTAGCTCCTACAATGAGCAGTTCTTC. Translating it yields CSVDWDRSSYNEQFF.